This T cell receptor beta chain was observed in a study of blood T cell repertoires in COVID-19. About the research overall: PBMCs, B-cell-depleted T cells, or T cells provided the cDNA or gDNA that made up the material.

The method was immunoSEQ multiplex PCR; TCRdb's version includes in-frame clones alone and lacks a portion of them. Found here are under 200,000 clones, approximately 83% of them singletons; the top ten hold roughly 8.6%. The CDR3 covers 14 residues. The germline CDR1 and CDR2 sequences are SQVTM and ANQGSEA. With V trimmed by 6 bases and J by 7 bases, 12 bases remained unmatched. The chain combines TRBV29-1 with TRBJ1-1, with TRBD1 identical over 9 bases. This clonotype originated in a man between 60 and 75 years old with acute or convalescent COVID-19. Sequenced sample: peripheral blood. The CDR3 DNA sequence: TGCAGCGTCTTCTCCGCCCGACAGGGGGGTGAAGCTTTCTTT. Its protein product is CSVFSARQGGEAFF.